The 24 T cell receptor beta chains presented below share a single source sample, sequenced in a study of vaccination and CD4 T cells after COVID-19. These receptors have no identified antigens. With the Oncomine TCR Beta short-read assay, DNA from cultured CD4+ T cells was sequenced. In TCRdb, the PCR reads were re-called with MiXCR into one record per CDR3 protein. There are some 15,000 distinct CDR3 sequences in the sample; roughly 52% occur only once, and roughly an eighth lies in the top ten. Treatment noted: approximately nine-day PBMC culture with coronavirus spike peptide pools or control peptides (ViraFEST assay). Specimen: CD4+ T cells from blood, cultured in vitro. The receptors derive from a human donor who had recovered from COVID-19.

The chain is built from TRBV18 and TRBJ2-1; D is perhaps TRBD1 (5 bases). Germline V lookup: CDR1 KGHSH, CDR2 LQKENI. CDR3 length: 13 amino acids. Trimming shortened V by 2 bases and J by 5 bases, and 7 bases separated the two germline ends. The CDR3 bases are TGTGCCAGCTCACCAGACAGAAACAATGAGCAGTTCTTC. Amino acids: CASSPDRNNEQFF.

This clonotype was counted only a few times. This chain uses TRBV27 with TRBJ2-7; no definite D call. The CDR3 extends over 17 amino acids. V was pared by 0 bases and J by 2 bases, with 17 bases between. The germline V gene encodes CDR1 MNHEY and CDR2 SMNVEV (reference sequence). The chain's CDR3 is CASSLSPSRVSTYEQYF. DNA for the CDR3: TGTGCCAGCAGTTTATCCCCCTCCCGGGTCAGCACCTACGAGCAGTACTTC.

Only a few counts were recorded for this clonotype. The chain has TRBV7-6 and TRBJ2-7; 7 positions agree with TRBD1. The CDR3 contains 15 residues. The V and J ends lost 0 bases and 2 bases, in that order; junction bases with no gene match: 4. The V gene's germline CDR1 is SGHVS and CDR2 FNYEAQ. The CDR3 reads CASSLAGQGAYEQYF. In nucleotides, the CDR3 is TGTGCCAGCAGCTTAGCGGGGCAGGGGGCCTACGAGCAGTACTTC. Based on the CDR3 plus reference TRBV7-6 and TRBJ2-7, the full variable domain is GAGVSQSPRYKVTKRGQDVALRCDPISGHVSLYWYRQALGQGPEFLTYFNYEAQQDKSGLPNDRFSAERPEGSISTLTIQRTEQRDSAMYRCASSLAGQGAYEQYFGPGTRLTVT.

The chain combines TRBV28 with TRBJ1-3; no reliable D call. The CDR3 runs to 16 residues. Germline CDR1 MDHEN, CDR2 SYDVKM. V gave up 6 bases and J gave up 0 bases, with 15 bases separating them. The DNA of the CDR3 is TGTGCCAGCAGGCCCGGGTCGGGGAACTCTGGAAACACCATATATTTT. Translating it yields CASRPGSGNSGNTIYF.

The rearrangement joins TRBV6-5 to TRBJ2-3; D is undetermined. Germline CDR1 is MNHEY and CDR2 is SVGAGI. Trimming removed 0 bases from V and 2 bases from J, with 12 bases in between. The CDR3 has 16 amino acids. DNA for the CDR3: TGTGCCAGCAGTTACTCGATTTCGGTAACCACAGATACGCAGTATTTT. Protein product: CASSYSISVTTDTQYF.

This clonotype turned up a few times. This sequence joins TRBV20-1 and TRBJ2-3; TRBD1 aligns across 7 bases. Germline V gene data show CDR1 as DFQATT and CDR2 as SNEGSKA (reference sequence). The CDR3 is 15 amino acids. After removal of 6 bases from V and 1 base from J, the junction contained 10 bases not matched to a gene. This chain's CDR3 is CSAIRAQGGTDTQYF. The CDR3 DNA reads TGCAGTGCAATCCGCGCGCAGGGGGGCACAGATACGCAGTATTTT.

The genes are TRBV28 and TRBJ1-6; D remains unclear. V lost 4 bases and J 7 bases, leaving 2 bases between the germline ends. There are 11 residues in the CDR3. Germline V gene lookup returns CDR1 MDHEN and CDR2 SYDVKM. CDR3 DNA: TGTGCCAGCAGTTCCAATTCACCCCTCCACTTT. Translated: CASSSNSPLHF. Full variable domain (outside the CDR3, taken from reference TRBV28 and TRBJ1-6): DVKVTQSSRYLVKRTGEKVFLECVQDMDHENMFWYRQDPGLGLRLIYFSYDVKMKEKGDIPEGYSVSREKKERFSLILESASTNQTSMYLCASSSNSPLHFGNGTRLTVT.

This clonotype was found a few times. The rearrangement links TRBV21-1 to TRBJ2-7; the DNA was not compared with TRBD1, the D call given in the table. TRBV21-1 is a pseudogene segment. The CDR3 loop spans 14 amino acids. DNA for the CDR3: TGTGCCAGCAGCAAAAACGACAGGGTTCACGAGCAGTACTTC. It is translated as CASSKNDRVHEQYF.

V is TRBV12-3 or TRBV12-4 and J is TRBJ2-7, with a weak D call TRBD2 (6 bases). This CDR3 has 16 amino acids. Trimming stripped 3 bases from V and 2 bases from J, with 17 bases between. The chain's CDR3 is CASSFYFGTSPYEQYF. For the CDR3, the DNA is TGTGCCAGCAGTTTCTATTTCGGGACTTCTCCCTACGAGCAGTACTTC.

This clonotype turned up a few times. The chain links TRBV5-1 to TRBJ1-6; D is possibly TRBD1 (6 bases). CDR3 length equals 15 residues. V was trimmed by 2 bases and J by 4 bases, leaving 10 bases between them. Germline CDR1 SGHRS, CDR2 YFSETQ. The DNA of the CDR3 is TGCGCCAGCAGCTTCGAACAGGGATATAATTCACCCCTCCACTTT. This encodes CASSFEQGYNSPLHF.

This clonotype was observed a few times. V usage is TRBV7-2 and J usage is TRBJ2-7; TRBD1 might be the D (6 bases). Trimming stripped 10 bases from V and 0 bases from J, with 16 bases between. In germline, CDR1 is SGHTA, CDR2 FQGNSA. The CDR3 has 14 amino acids. CDR3 in amino acids: CATSPDRYSYEQYF. CDR3 bases: TGTGCCACCTCCCCCGACAGGTACTCCTACGAGCAGTACTTC.

The chain employs TRBV2 and TRBJ1-1; D may be TRBD1 (6 bases). The V end was cut by 6 bases, the J end by 3 bases, with 8 bases between. CDR3 length: 12 residues. CDR1 is SNHLY, CDR2 FYNNEI, per germline. The CDR3 bases are TGTGCCAGCAGAGGACAGTACACTGAAGCTTTCTTT. The encoded protein is CASRGQYTEAFF.

The rearrangement joins TRBV25-1 to TRBJ1-2; D is unresolved. CDR1 and CDR2 (germline): MGHDK, SYGVNS. There are 15 residues in the CDR3. The V gene lost 3 bases and the J gene lost 5 bases, with 16 bases spanning the gap. The CDR3 region has the DNA TGTGCCAGCAGTGATCCCCGGGAGGATCTATATGGCTACACCTTC. This encodes CASSDPREDLYGYTF.

The genes are TRBV24-1 and TRBJ2-2; D not resolved. With 8 bases removed from V and 6 bases from J, the gap between germline ends came to 9 bases. Germline V CDR1 and CDR2: KGHDR, SFDVKD. CDR3 length equals 12 residues. In DNA form, the CDR3 reads TGTGCCACCATTGGTTGGTCCGGGGAGCTGTTTTTT. It translates to CATIGWSGELFF.

V gene TRBV27 combines with J gene TRBJ1-1, with 9 bases fitting TRBD1. The germline CDR1 and CDR2 sequences are MNHEY and SMNVEV (reference sequence). V was clipped by 3 bases and J by 2 bases; unmatched bases: 4. The length of the CDR3 is 15 residues. CDR3 coding DNA: TGTGCCAGCAGTTTGACAGGGGGAAAAAACACTGAAGCTTTCTTT. Amino acids: CASSLTGGKNTEAFF.

J is TRBJ1-2 and V is TRBV19, with D perhaps matching TRBD1 (6 bases). There are 13 residues in the CDR3. Trimming shortened V by 4 bases and J by 4 bases, and 10 bases separated the two germline ends. In germline, CDR1 is LNHDA, CDR2 SQIVND (reference sequence). The CDR3 bases are TGTGCCAGTAGTAGCCAGGGGTTCTATGGCTACACCTTC. This sequence encodes CASSSQGFYGYTF.

The chain combines TRBV4-2 with TRBJ2-7; D gene uncertain. The germline V gene has CDR1 LGHNA and CDR2 YNFKEQ. The CDR3 totals 15 residues. V lost 6 bases and J lost 0, with 15 bases in between. The CDR3 nucleotides read TGTGCCAGCAGGGATTTTACGCAAGTCTCCTACGAGCAGTACTTC. Residues: CASRDFTQVSYEQYF.

This chain uses TRBV5-1 with TRBJ2-7; D tentatively fits TRBD1 or TRBD2 (5 bases each). The length of the CDR3 is 14 residues. Germline assignment: CDR1 SGHRS and CDR2 YFSETQ. Trimming removed 5 bases from V and 3 bases from J, with 15 bases in between. The chain's CDR3 is CASSRSGQNYEQYF. CDR3 bases: TGCGCCAGCAGTCGATCGGGGCAGAACTACGAGCAGTACTTC.

The CDR3 DNA reads as TGTGCCAGCAGCCCAGCGGGGGTAAGCTCCTACGAGCAGTACTTC. This translates into CASSPAGVSSYEQYF. This rearrangement joins TRBV27 to TRBJ2-7, with 8 bases that match TRBD2. CDR1 is MNHEY and CDR2 is SMNVEV in the germline V gene (reference sequence). Trimming took 6 bases from V and 0 from J; bases not matched to a gene: 7. The CDR3 spans 15 residues.

The chain links TRBV20-1 to TRBJ1-1; D is unresolved. Germline-derived CDR1 and CDR2 are DFQATT and SNEGSKA (reference sequence). There are 13 residues in the CDR3. Trimming left V 1 base short and J 1 base short, with 7 bases between. CDR3 loop: CSARVLGNTEAFF. In DNA form, the CDR3 reads TGCAGTGCTAGAGTTCTAGGGAACACTGAAGCTTTCTTT.

The V call is TRBV24-1, the J call TRBJ1-5, with 9 bases that match TRBD1. Germline V gene lookup returns CDR1 KGHDR and CDR2 SFDVKD. CDR3 size: 16 residues. J was trimmed by 7 bases and V by 4 bases; bases with no gene match: 10. The CDR3 region is CATSDSGTGNGQPQHF. The CDR3 DNA is TGTGCCACCAGTGACTCCGGGACAGGGAACGGACAGCCCCAGCATTTT.

The rearrangement links TRBV5-6 to TRBJ1-2; 7 bases line up with TRBD1. Per germline, CDR1 SGHDT and CDR2 YYEEEE. The CDR3 extends over 14 amino acids. Losses at the gene ends were 0 bases for V and 4 bases for J; bases not matched to a gene: 3. The CDR3 is CASSLAGTAYGYTF. The DNA of the CDR3 is TGTGCCAGCAGCTTGGCCGGGACAGCCTATGGCTACACCTTC.

V and J are TRBV19 and TRBJ1-1; 7 bases align to TRBD1. V lost 5 bases, J lost 1 base, and 13 bases stayed unmatched. The CDR3 is made up of 17 amino acids. CDR1 LNHDA and CDR2 SQIVND come from the germline V gene (reference sequence). The CDR3 bases are TGTGCCAGTAGTTCCCGGGCCAGGGGGTTGACGAACACTGAAGCTTTCTTT. As protein: CASSSRARGLTNTEAFF. Looking up the rest from reference TRBV19 and TRBJ1-1 gives the full variable domain: DGGITQSPKYLFRKEGQNVTLSCEQNLNHDAMYWYRQDPGQGLRLIYYSQIVNDFQKGDIAEGYSVSREKKESFPLTVTSAQKNPTAFYLCASSSRARGLTNTEAFFGQGTRLTVV.

Turning to this clonotype: A junction end diverges from the germline sequence, so it may reflect a read error. The chain combines TRBV20-1 with TRBJ1-1; TRBD1 agrees at 7 bases. The CDR3 length is 12 residues. The germline V gene encodes CDR1 DFQATT and CDR2 SNEGSKA (reference sequence). The CDR3 nucleotides read TGCAGTGCTAGAGGACAGGGAAGTGAAGCTTCCTTT. Amino acids: CSARGQGSEASF.